The 27 T cell receptor beta chains in this list originate from one sample, sequenced in a study of T cells in Graves' hyperthyroidism and ophthalmopathy. RNA transcripts provided the source from which TCR beta CDR3 regions were amplified. TCR CDR3 regions were first amplified by RT-PCR with HTBI primers. MiXCR was run by TCRdb on the multiplex PCR reads, yielding one entry per CDR3 protein. The sample has hundreds of thousands of distinct CDR3 sequences, roughly 14% seen once. Sample: blood. The receptors shown here come from a man aged 18 to 29 with Graves' ophthalmopathy.

Ten or more counts support this clonotype. The chain links TRBV7-3 to TRBJ2-7; D might be TRBD1 (6 bases). CDR1 SGHTA and CDR2 FQGTGA come from the germline V gene. Trimming took 5 bases from V and 3 from J, leaving 17 bases between them. This CDR3 has 15 residues. The CDR3 nucleotides are TGTGCCAGCAGCCCCCAGCCAGGGGCGGGCTACGAGCAGTACTTC. Translated: CASSPQPGAGYEQYF.

This clonotype was detected many times. The genes are TRBV13 and TRBJ2-1; 7 bases match TRBD2. The trim removed 2 bases at V and 5 bases at J, leaving 6 bases unmatched. The CDR3 covers 15 residues. The germline CDR1 and CDR2 sequences are PRHDT and FYEKMQ (reference sequence). The CDR3 reads CASSLWEGPDNEQFF. The CDR3 region has the DNA TGTGCCAGCAGCTTATGGGAGGGCCCAGACAATGAGCAGTTCTTC.

This clonotype was observed many times. This sequence joins TRBV30 and TRBJ2-3; D may be TRBD2 (6 bases). Trimming took off 2 bases at V and 8 bases at J, with 14 bases between the two ends. The V gene's germline CDR1 is GTSNPN and CDR2 SVGIG (reference sequence). The CDR3 runs to 13 residues. DNA for the CDR3: TGTGCCTGGAGTACCACGGGAGTCCTTACGCAGTATTTT. Amino acids: CAWSTTGVLTQYF.

The chain combines TRBV14 with TRBJ1-5, with D uncertain. Germline V gives CDR1 SGHDN, CDR2 FVKESK. This CDR3 is built from 14 residues. The ends were cut back, 4 bases at V and 5 bases at J, with 12 bases in the middle. The CDR3 loop reads CASSRGYGDQPQHF. The CDR3 nucleotides read TGTGCCAGCAGCCGGGGATATGGGGATCAGCCCCAGCATTTT. The variable domain in full, with the rest retrieved from reference TRBV14 and TRBJ1-5, is EAGVTQFPSHSVIEKGQTVTLRCDPISGHDNLYWYRRVMGKEIKFLLHFVKESKQDESGMPNNRFLAERTGGTYSTLKVQPAELEDSGVYFCASSRGYGDQPQHFGDGTRLSIL.

In this sample, this clonotype turned up many times. This chain uses TRBV18 with TRBJ2-7; D gene ambiguous. CDR1 KGHSH and CDR2 LQKENI come from the germline V gene. With 3 bases removed from V and 0 bases from J, the gap between germline ends came to 6 bases. The CDR3 consists of 13 residues. The CDR3 here is CASSPEHSYEQYF. CDR3 nucleotide sequence: TGTGCCAGCTCACCGGAACACTCCTACGAGCAGTACTTC.

Many counts were recorded for this clonotype. The chain is built from TRBV20-1 and TRBJ2-7, with D possibly being TRBD2 (6 bases). The CDR3 extends over 16 amino acids. Between the trimmed V and J ends, which lost 3 bases and 0 bases, there was a span of 18 bases. Germline-derived CDR1 and CDR2 are DFQATT and SNEGSKA (reference sequence). The CDR3 nucleotides read TGCAGTGCTAGGACCCCGGGGCTAGCGCGCTCCTACGAGCAGTACTTC. Translation: CSARTPGLARSYEQYF.

This clonotype came up many times. The chain combines TRBV6-5 with TRBJ2-7, with D unclear. The CDR3 sequence is 13 residues long. V was cut by 0 bases and J by 6 bases, with 9 bases left in between. Germline loops: CDR1 MNHEY, CDR2 SVGAGI. This CDR3 is CASSYSTRSEQYF. The CDR3, as DNA: TGTGCCAGCAGTTACTCGACCCGGTCCGAGCAGTACTTC.

This clonotype appeared a few times. V and J are TRBV4-1 and TRBJ2-1, with 8 bases aligning to TRBD2. This CDR3 is built from 18 residues. J lost 4 bases, V lost 4 bases, and 15 bases had no gene match. Germline-derived CDR1 and CDR2 are MGHRA and YSYEKL. CDR3 sequence (DNA): TGCGCCAGCAGCCTAGGCAGGGGACGGCGGGGGGATTACAATGAGCAGTTCTTC. It translates to CASSLGRGRRGDYNEQFF.

This clonotype was counted at least ten times. The genes are TRBV3-1 and TRBJ2-7, with D tentatively TRBD2 (5 bases). Deletions cut 0 bases from V and 3 bases from J, with 12 bases between. CDR1 and CDR2 (germline): LGHDT, YNNKEL (reference sequence). The CDR3 is made up of 15 amino acids. This chain's CDR3 is CASSQDEGWGYEQYF. The CDR3 DNA is TGTGCCAGCAGCCAAGATGAGGGTTGGGGCTACGAGCAGTACTTC.

At least ten counts were recorded for this clonotype. The chain joins TRBV7-8 to TRBJ2-1; D is ambiguous. The CDR3 extends over 12 amino acids. Germline loops: CDR1 SGHVS, CDR2 FQNEAQ. Trimming shortened V by 5 bases and J by 7 bases, and 9 bases separated the two germline ends. The CDR3 here is CASSPIQNEQFF. For the CDR3, the DNA is TGTGCCAGCAGCCCTATCCAGAATGAGCAGTTCTTC.

This clonotype showed up many times. The rearrangement joins TRBV6-1 to TRBJ2-1; D is ambiguous. This CDR3 has 13 amino acids. Germline lookup yields CDR1 MNHNS and CDR2 SASEGT. V lost 6 bases to trimming and J lost 4 bases, with 10 bases between them. This CDR3 is CASRRTAYNEQFF. Written as DNA, the CDR3 is TGTGCCAGCAGGAGGACGGCGTACAATGAGCAGTTCTTC.

This clonotype has more than one count but fewer than ten. The chain links TRBV29-1 to TRBJ2-7; possible D gene TRBD1, 5 bases. The germline CDR1 and CDR2 sequences are SQVTM and ANQGSEA. Trimming removed 0 bases from V and 2 bases from J, with 8 bases in between. This CDR3 has 13 residues. The CDR3: CSVEDQGTYEQYF. The CDR3 DNA reads TGCAGCGTTGAAGATCAGGGAACCTACGAGCAGTACTTC.

This clonotype was detected many times. The chain is built from TRBV30 and TRBJ1-1; D uncertain. Between the trimmed V and J ends, which lost 2 bases and 1 base, there was a span of 11 bases. The CDR3 spans 14 residues. The germline V gene has CDR1 GTSNPN and CDR2 SVGIG (reference sequence). CDR3 sequence: CAWSHLQENTEAFF. The CDR3 nucleotides are TGTGCCTGGAGTCACCTCCAGGAGAACACTGAAGCTTTCTTT.

This rearrangement joins TRBV7-2 to TRBJ2-1, with a possible D match to TRBD2 (6 bases). Germline CDR1 is SGHTA and CDR2 is FQGNSA. Trimming took 4 bases from V and 7 from J, leaving 14 bases between them. The CDR3 has 14 residues. CDR3 loop: CASSYLRGKNEQFF. The CDR3 DNA reads as TGTGCCAGCAGCTATCTGCGCGGGAAGAATGAGCAGTTCTTC.

This clonotype was found many times. V gene TRBV30 combines with J gene TRBJ1-1; no clear D. CDR1 GTSNPN and CDR2 SVGIG come from the germline V gene (reference sequence). The CDR3 is 13 amino acids. V was shortened by 4 bases and J by 3 bases, with 12 bases between the two germline ends. CDR3 sequence (DNA): TGTGCCTGGATTCAAGGCGTGTACACTGAAGCTTTCTTT. Its protein is CAWIQGVYTEAFF.

This clonotype was recorded many times. The chain couples TRBV20-1 to TRBJ2-5; D not certain. V lost 0 bases to trimming and J lost 5 bases, with 13 bases between them. CDR3 length equals 14 residues. In germline, CDR1 is DFQATT, CDR2 SNEGSKA (reference sequence). The CDR3 DNA is TGCAGTGCTAGAGATCAGGCTGGGTTGGAGACCCAGTACTTC. Protein: CSARDQAGLETQYF.

Ten or more counts support this clonotype. V usage is TRBV9 and J usage is TRBJ2-4, with D possibly TRBD2 on 5 matching bases. Per the germline V gene, CDR1 is SGDLS and CDR2 is YYNGEE. Trimming cost V 0 bases and J 3 bases, with 16 bases left between them. The CDR3 is 17 amino acids. The DNA of the CDR3 is TGTGCCAGCAGCGTAGGGTCCGGAGACTACGACAAAAACATTCAGTACTTC. Protein: CASSVGSGDYDKNIQYF. Combining the CDR3 with reference TRBV9 and TRBJ2-4 gives the whole variable domain DSGVTQTPKHLITATGQRVTLRCSPRSGDLSVYWYQQSLDQGLQFLIQYYNGEERAKGNILERFSAQQFPDLHSELNLSSLELGDSALYFCASSVGSGDYDKNIQYFGAGTRLSVL.

This clonotype has a count of ten or more. This chain uses TRBV5-1 with TRBJ1-1; 8 nucleotides agree with TRBD1. The length of the CDR3 is 17 residues. The germline CDR1 and CDR2 sequences are SGHRS and YFSETQ. Trimming at V came to 0 bases and at J to 1 base, leaving 8 bases not matched to a gene. CDR3 protein: CASSLAPGGEGNTEAFF. DNA of the CDR3: TGCGCCAGCAGCTTGGCCCCAGGGGGCGAGGGGAACACTGAAGCTTTCTTT.

With regard to this clonotype: This may come from a read error, since a much larger clone is one base off. The CDR3 loop reads CASGLSISAGGPEKLFF. In nucleotides, the CDR3 is TGTGCCAGCGGTTTATCGATAAGCGCGGGTGGCCCTGAAAAACTGTTTTTT. The chain has TRBV27 and TRBJ1-4, with no clear D. CDR1 and CDR2 (germline): MNHEY, SMNVEV (reference sequence). There are 17 residues in the CDR3.

J is TRBJ1-1 and V is TRBV7-2, with D perhaps TRBD1 (6 bases). Germline-derived CDR1 and CDR2 are SGHTA and FQGNSA. The CDR3 is made up of 14 amino acids. With 11 bases removed from V and 4 bases from J, the gap between germline ends came to 20 bases. CDR3 region: CAGRRGGVGTEAFF. The CDR3 DNA is TGTGCCGGGAGAAGGGGGGGCGTGGGCACTGAAGCTTTCTTT.

This clonotype was recorded only once. This chain joins TRBV20-1 and TRBJ2-7, with a weak D call TRBD1 (6 bases). Trimming stripped 7 bases from V and 4 bases from J, with 20 bases between. Germline CDR1 DFQATT, CDR2 SNEGSKA (reference sequence). CDR3 length: 14 residues. Here the CDR3 DNA reads TGCAGTGTTAAGGGTCGCCAGGGGAGTTACGAGCAGTACTTC. It specifies CSVKGRQGSYEQYF.

This clonotype has a count of ten or more. The V call is TRBV12-3 or TRBV12-4, the J call TRBJ2-1; 10 bases line up with TRBD1. This CDR3 region has 16 residues. J gave up 3 bases and V 6 bases, and 8 bases lay outside the gene matches. In DNA form, the CDR3 reads TGTGCCAGCAGCCCCAGGGACAGGGGATACTACAATGAGCAGTTCTTC. Its translation is CASSPRDRGYYNEQFF.

In this sample, this clonotype turned up many times. The genes are TRBV2 and TRBJ2-7, with 7 bases lining up with TRBD1. Germline assignment: CDR1 SNHLY and CDR2 FYNNEI. Trimming at V came to 4 bases and at J to 2 bases, leaving 8 bases not matched to a gene. This CDR3 is 15 amino acids long. The CDR3 spells CASSGNRGLTYEQYF. DNA for the CDR3: TGTGCCAGCAGTGGGAACAGGGGTCTTACCTACGAGCAGTACTTC.

This clonotype counts as large. The chain links TRBV4-2 to TRBJ2-5; 8 nucleotides agree with TRBD2. This CDR3 region has 17 residues. V lost 1 base, J lost 3 bases, and 10 bases stayed unmatched. Germline V gene lookup returns CDR1 LGHNA and CDR2 YNFKEQ. The CDR3 reads CASSQVVAGGGEETQYF. CDR3 DNA sequence: TGTGCCAGCAGCCAAGTCGTGGCGGGGGGCGGAGAAGAGACCCAGTACTTC.

The gene calls are TRBV27 and TRBJ2-5, with D perhaps matching TRBD1 or TRBD2 (5 bases each). This CDR3 is built from 14 residues. Trimming shortened V by 6 bases and J by 10 bases, and 21 bases separated the two germline ends. CDR1 and CDR2 from the germline V gene are MNHEY and SMNVEV (reference sequence). The CDR3 sequence: CASRKGDRTSHQYF. In nucleotides, the CDR3 is TGTGCCAGCAGAAAAGGGGACCGAACGTCACACCAGTACTTC.

This clonotype was seen repeatedly, ten times or more. V usage is TRBV5-1 and J usage is TRBJ2-7; TRBD2 matches at 10 bases. The J segment lost 7 bases and the V segment lost 4 bases, leaving 8 bases of the junction unmatched. Per germline, CDR1 SGHRS and CDR2 YFSETQ. The CDR3 extends over 14 amino acids. CDR3 amino acids: CASSEPAGGLEQYF. CDR3 coding DNA: TGCGCCAGCAGCGAACCAGCGGGAGGGTTGGAGCAGTACTTC.

As regards this clonotype: This may arise from a read error, as a much more abundant clone is one base away. The V gene is TRBV10-3, the J gene TRBJ1-1; the D gene is possibly TRBD1 (6 bases). The CDR3 sequence is 12 residues long. Germline loops: CDR1 ENHRY, CDR2 SYGVKD. CDR3 in amino acids: CAISHTGPEASF. CDR3 in DNA: TGTGCCATCAGTCATACAGGGCCTGAAGCTTCCTTT.